One sample yielded the 17 T cell receptor beta chains listed below, sequenced in a study of blood T cell repertoires in COVID-19. Generated by immunoSEQ multiplex PCR, the TCRdb table keeps only in-frame clones and is missing some. The sample consists of 250,000 or so clones, around 88% of them appearing once. Material: peripheral blood. Receptors originate from a man aged 25 to 40 with active or convalescent COVID-19.

This rearrangement joins TRBV6-5 to TRBJ1-4; D is perhaps TRBD1 (5 bases). V was cut by 0 bases and J by 8 bases, with 10 bases left in between. The CDR3 runs 14 residues. Germline loops: CDR1 MNHEY, CDR2 SVGAGI. The CDR3 DNA follows: TGTGCCAGCAGTTACTCCAGGGCAGACGAAAAACTGTTTTTT. Its protein is CASSYSRADEKLFF.

The V call is TRBV5-1, the J call TRBJ2-7, with a tentative D call TRBD2 (5 bases). The CDR3 is 12 amino acids. Germline CDR1 SGHRS, CDR2 YFSETQ. Trimming removed 7 bases from V and 6 bases from J, with 14 bases in between. CDR3 in DNA: TGCGCCAGCGTTCTTGGGAGATTCGAGCAGTACTTC. The encoded protein is CASVLGRFEQYF.

The J gene is TRBJ1-1, the V gene TRBV14, with D possibly matching TRBD1 (5 bases). V was trimmed by 0 bases and J by 3 bases, leaving 14 bases between them. The CDR3 covers 16 residues. From germline, CDR1 is SGHDN and CDR2 FVKESK. The CDR3 coding sequence is TGTGCCAGCAGCCAAGATGGAGAAGGGGAAGACACTGAAGCTTTCTTT. This encodes CASSQDGEGEDTEAFF.

V usage is TRBV4-3 and J usage is TRBJ2-7; no reliable D call. Germline V lookup: CDR1 LGHNA, CDR2 YSLEER. The V gene lost 1 base and the J gene lost 0 bases, with 16 bases spanning the gap. This CDR3 has 17 residues. Here the CDR3 DNA reads TGCGCCAGCAGCCAAGCCTTCGACACGACGATCTCCTACGAGCAGTACTTC. Protein product: CASSQAFDTTISYEQYF.

This chain connects TRBV2 to TRBJ1-4; D ambiguous. The germline gives CDR1 SNHLY, CDR2 FYNNEI. CDR3 length: 15 residues. The germline V and J ends were trimmed by 6 bases and 5 bases, with 16 bases remaining between them. Written as DNA, the CDR3 is TGTGCCAGCAGGCCTGATGGAGGAGGCAATGAAAAACTGTTTTTT. Its translation is CASRPDGGGNEKLFF.

The rearrangement uses TRBV4-1 and TRBJ2-7, with 7 bases identical to TRBD2. This CDR3 spans 14 amino acids. The V gene end was trimmed by 1 base and the J gene end by 7 bases; junction bases not matched to a gene: 7. Germline-derived CDR1 and CDR2 are MGHRA and YSYEKL. The CDR3 region has the DNA TGCGCCAGCAGCCAAGGGGAGGGACTTGATGAGCAGTACTTC. Its protein is CASSQGEGLDEQYF.

The chain's CDR3 is CASSDRRDSYNEQFF. CDR3 bases: TGTGCCAGCAGTGATCGCCGGGACAGTTACAATGAGCAGTTCTTC. The chain combines TRBV2 with TRBJ2-1; 7 bases agree with TRBD1. This CDR3 has 15 amino acids. Trimming cost V 3 bases and J 4 bases; bases outside gene matches: 6. Germline values: CDR1 SNHLY, CDR2 FYNNEI.

The rearrangement joins TRBV12-2 to TRBJ1-5; whether TRBD1, the table's D call, matches the DNA was not checked. TRBV12-2 is tagged as a pseudogene. The CDR3 runs to 13 residues. Here the CDR3 reads CASRHNSNQPQHF. Here the CDR3 DNA reads TGTGCAAGTCGTCACAATAGCAATCAGCCCCAGCATTTT.

As regards this clone: This sequence may be a read error, since a much larger clone differs from it by one base. The rearrangement uses TRBV5-6 and TRBJ1-1; D gene unclear. The CDR3 is 13 amino acids. CDR1 SGHDT and CDR2 YYEEEE come from the germline V gene. Trimming removed 0 bases at V and 1 base at J, with 4 bases between. The CDR3 DNA reads TGTGCCAGCAGCTTGGGTAGGAACACTGAAGCTTTCTTT. It specifies CASSLGRNTEAFF.

The V and J genes are TRBV4-3 and TRBJ2-7, with D possibly being TRBD2 (7 bases). The germline V and J ends were trimmed by 1 base and 3 bases, with 16 bases remaining between them. The germline V gene has CDR1 LGHNA and CDR2 YSLEER. The CDR3 totals 16 residues. This CDR3 is CASSQALGGGLYEQYF. Here the CDR3 DNA reads TGCGCCAGCAGCCAAGCCTTGGGGGGGGGCCTCTACGAGCAGTACTTC.

This clone was observed a single time. V usage is TRBV5-1 and J usage is TRBJ2-1; D not certain. CDR1 is SGHRS and CDR2 is YFSETQ in the germline V gene. The CDR3 is made up of 11 amino acids. V shed 2 bases and J shed 8 bases, with 5 bases lying between them. The CDR3: CASSFGDEQFF. The DNA for the CDR3 is TGCGCCAGCAGCTTTGGAGATGAGCAGTTCTTC.

This sequence joins TRBV12-3 or TRBV12-4 and TRBJ2-5; 8 bases agree with TRBD2. V lost 5 bases, J lost 8 bases, and 1 base stayed unmatched. This CDR3 has 11 residues. Written as DNA, the CDR3 is TGTGCCAGCAGTAGCGGGAGCACCCAGTACTTC. Its protein is CASSSGSTQYF.

The chain is built from TRBV6-5 and TRBJ1-3; D may be TRBD1 (5 bases). This CDR3 is built from 16 residues. Germline V gene lookup returns CDR1 MNHEY and CDR2 SVGAGI. With 0 bases removed from V and 0 bases from J, the gap between germline ends came to 9 bases. CDR3 amino acids: CASSYSRTISGNTIYF. The CDR3 DNA is TGTGCCAGCAGTTACTCGAGGACAATCTCTGGAAACACCATATATTTT.

The chain has TRBV6-5 and TRBJ2-3, with TRBD1 matching over 7 bases. Germline values: CDR1 MNHEY, CDR2 SVGAGI. The CDR3 sequence is 13 residues long. Losses at the gene ends were 5 bases for V and 3 bases for J; bases not matched to a gene: 2. The CDR3 DNA reads TGTGCCAGCAGTCGACAGGGAACAGATACGCAGTATTTT. It specifies CASSRQGTDTQYF.

The gene calls are TRBV30 and TRBJ1-6, with TRBD1 identical over 9 bases. This CDR3 is 14 amino acids long. Germline-derived CDR1 and CDR2 are GTSNPN and SVGIG (reference sequence). Germline trimming cut 4 bases from V and 7 bases from J; bases unmatched to any gene: 5. This CDR3 is CAWNRDRVNSPLHF. In DNA, the CDR3 is TGTGCCTGGAACCGGGACAGGGTCAATTCACCCCTCCACTTT.

The V and J genes are TRBV30 and TRBJ1-5; a possible D gene is TRBD1 (5 bases). The CDR3 contains 15 residues. V was pared by 2 bases and J by 4 bases, with 15 bases between. CDR1 is GTSNPN and CDR2 is SVGIG in the germline V gene (reference sequence). As DNA, the CDR3 is TGTGCCTGGAGTCTGTGGGGCGGAAGAAATCAGCCCCAGCATTTT. Translation gives CAWSLWGGRNQPQHF.

This chain links TRBV4-3 with TRBJ2-2; 8 positions agree with TRBD2. V lost 0 bases to trimming and J lost 2 bases; unmatched junction nucleotides: 5. This CDR3 contains 17 residues. Germline V gene data show CDR1 as LGHNA and CDR2 as YSLEER. The CDR3 DNA sequence: TGCGCCAGCAGCCAAGATCTGGGACTAGTCAACACCGGGGAGCTGTTTTTT. Translation gives CASSQDLGLVNTGELFF.